The 6 T cell receptor beta chains below come from one sample, sequenced in a study of blood T cell repertoires in COVID-19. Only in-frame clones appear in the TCRdb table, and some are missing; sequencing was by immunoSEQ multiplex PCR. The table includes more than 200,000 clones, approximately 87% detected once. The material sequenced was peripheral blood. Source of these receptors: a woman aged 45-65 years with acute or convalescent COVID-19.

The V and J genes are TRBV18 and TRBJ1-1; the match to TRBD1 covers 12 bases. The CDR3 runs 17 residues. After removal of 5 bases from V and 3 bases from J, the junction contained 10 bases not matched to a gene. CDR1 is KGHSH, CDR2 LQKENI, per germline. CDR3 region: CASSAAGTGGAYTEAFF. The DNA for the CDR3 is TGTGCCAGCTCAGCAGCCGGGACAGGGGGCGCCTACACTGAAGCTTTCTTT.

The chain recombines TRBV7-9 with TRBJ1-1, with 9 bases matching TRBD1. V lost 5 bases to trimming and J lost 5 bases; unmatched junction nucleotides: 6. The CDR3 is made up of 14 amino acids. The germline gives CDR1 SEHNR, CDR2 FQNEAQ (reference sequence). CDR3 protein: CASSPGQGWTEAFF. The DNA for the CDR3 is TGTGCCAGCAGCCCCGGACAGGGGTGGACTGAAGCTTTCTTT.

Only a few counts were recorded for this clone. The gene calls are TRBV6-2 or TRBV6-3 and TRBJ1-5; TRBD1 agrees at 8 bases. V lost 5 bases and J lost 5; bases outside the gene matches: 2. The germline gives CDR1 MNHEY, CDR2 SVGEGT. This CDR3 is 13 amino acids long. Written as DNA, the CDR3 is TGTGCCAGCAGTCCGACAGGGGATCAGCCCCAGCATTTT. Translation gives CASSPTGDQPQHF.

The V gene is TRBV5-4, the J gene TRBJ2-1, with a tentative D call TRBD2 (7 bases). The CDR3 spans 15 residues. Trimming took off 0 bases at V and 7 bases at J, with 14 bases between the two ends. Germline V gives CDR1 SGHNT, CDR2 YYREEE (reference sequence). CDR3 bases: TGTGCCAGCAGCTTGGAGGGGGGGGCCTCTAATGAGCAGTTCTTC. It yields the protein CASSLEGGASNEQFF.

The chain employs TRBV5-1 and TRBJ2-1, with D perhaps TRBD1 (5 bases). CDR3 size: 16 residues. The germline V and J ends were trimmed by 1 base and 7 bases, with 18 bases remaining between them. Germline CDR1 reads SGHRS; CDR2 reads YFSETQ. The CDR3 reads CASSLTVAGFGNEQFF. The CDR3 nucleotides read TGCGCCAGCAGCTTGACGGTGGCAGGGTTCGGGAATGAGCAGTTCTTC.

The CDR3 is CASSLAGGALSNEQFF. The CDR3 DNA is TGTGCCAGCAGCTTAGCCGGGGGGGCCTTAAGCAATGAGCAGTTCTTC. The chain recombines TRBV11-2 with TRBJ2-1, with 8 bases matching TRBD2. With V trimmed by 1 base and J by 6 bases, 8 bases remained unmatched. The germline V gene has CDR1 SGHAT and CDR2 FQNNGV. The CDR3 extends over 16 amino acids.